Each of the 15 T cell receptor beta chains below was sequenced from the same sample in a study of blood T cell repertoires in COVID-19. Assay: immunoSEQ multiplex PCR; the TCRdb copy retains only in-frame clones and omits some. The table records a few hundred thousand clones, about 85% of them present only once. The specimen sequenced was PBMCs or T cells enriched from blood (not recorded which). All receptors come from a woman aged 45-60 years who had recovered from COVID-19.

The table lists this clone with a count of one. The chain employs TRBV30 and TRBJ1-5; D is unclear. The CDR3 loop spans 13 amino acids. The ends were cut back, 1 base at V and 5 bases at J, with 9 bases in the middle. Germline V gene lookup returns CDR1 GTSNPN and CDR2 SVGIG (reference sequence). CDR3 loop: CAWSEMLDQPQHF. CDR3 sequence (DNA): TGTGCCTGGAGTGAAATGCTAGATCAGCCCCAGCATTTT.

This rearrangement joins TRBV2 to TRBJ1-5; 8 nucleotides line up with TRBD1. Germline CDR1 is SNHLY and CDR2 is FYNNEI. CDR3 size: 15 residues. With 3 bases clipped from V and 3 bases from J, the junction kept 4 bases outside the gene matches. CDR3 nucleotides: TGTGCCAGCAGTGAGGGGACAGGCACCAATCAGCCCCAGCATTTT. Translated: CASSEGTGTNQPQHF.

This chain uses TRBV5-6 with TRBJ1-2; TRBD1 aligns across 9 bases. Germline V gene lookup returns CDR1 SGHDT and CDR2 YYEEEE. The length of the CDR3 is 14 residues. Losses at the gene ends were 3 bases for V and 6 bases for J; bases not matched to a gene: 6. The CDR3 coding sequence is TGTGCCAGCAGCTGGACGGACAGGGGTAATGGCTACACCTTC. The encoded protein is CASSWTDRGNGYTF.

The count of this clone is one. V and J are TRBV2 and TRBJ1-2; a possible D gene is TRBD1 (5 bases). CDR1 and CDR2 from the germline V gene are SNHLY and FYNNEI. Trimming left V 7 bases short and J 7 bases short, with 22 bases between. The CDR3 spans 15 residues. The CDR3, as DNA: TGTGCCAGCACCCCTCTAAGGGGCGCGGAGGGTGGCTACACCTTC. Amino acids: CASTPLRGAEGGYTF.

This chain uses TRBV11-2 with TRBJ2-3; possible D gene TRBD2, 5 bases. Trimming left V 1 base short and J 4 bases short, with 9 bases between. From germline, CDR1 is SGHAT and CDR2 FQNNGV. The CDR3 has 14 amino acids. The CDR3 DNA follows: TGTGCCAGCAGCTTAGGGAAGGGAGCAGATACGCAGTATTTT. Translation: CASSLGKGADTQYF.

The gene calls are TRBV6-6 and TRBJ1-1; 8 bases align to TRBD1. The germline V gene encodes CDR1 MNHNY and CDR2 SVGAGI (reference sequence). CDR3 length: 14 residues. The ends lost 6 bases at V and 5 bases at J; junction bases unmatched: 8. The CDR3 coding sequence is TGTGCCAGCAGCTACAACAGGGGGTCGACTGAAGCTTTCTTT. It translates to CASSYNRGSTEAFF.

The V and J genes are TRBV19 and TRBJ1-4, with D possibly TRBD1 on 5 matching bases. The germline V gene encodes CDR1 LNHDA and CDR2 SQIVND (reference sequence). CDR3 length: 13 amino acids. V shed 6 bases and J shed 4 bases, with 9 bases lying between them. The DNA of the CDR3 is TGTGCCAGTAGCCCTGACAGTAATGAAAAACTGTTTTTT. This codes for CASSPDSNEKLFF. The full variable domain, rest sourced from reference TRBV19 and TRBJ1-4, is DGGITQSPKYLFRKEGQNVTLSCEQNLNHDAMYWYRQDPGQGLRLIYYSQIVNDFQKGDIAEGYSVSREKKESFPLTVTSAQKNPTAFYLCASSPDSNEKLFFGSGTQLSVL.

As concerns this clone: The identical CDR3 is also encoded by other nucleotide sequences in the sample. The chain has TRBV28 and TRBJ1-2, with a tentative D call TRBD1 (5 bases). The CDR3 totals 12 residues. V lost 2 bases and J 4 bases, leaving 5 bases between the germline ends. Per germline, CDR1 MDHEN and CDR2 SYDVKM. The CDR3 coding sequence is TGTGCCAGCAGTTTACAGGGCTATGGCTACACCTTC. Translated, it gives CASSLQGYGYTF.

The V and J genes are TRBV11-3 and TRBJ1-1, with 7 bases identical to TRBD1. J lost 6 bases, V lost 4 bases, and 5 bases had no gene match. CDR1 and CDR2 from the germline V gene are SGHNT and YENEEA. CDR3 size: 13 residues. The CDR3 is CASSWDRSSEAFF. The CDR3 bases are TGTGCCAGCAGCTGGGACAGATCCTCTGAAGCTTTCTTT.

The genes are TRBV2 and TRBJ1-5; 7 nucleotides match TRBD1. The germline V gene has CDR1 SNHLY and CDR2 FYNNEI. J was trimmed by 9 bases and V by 5 bases; bases with no gene match: 7. The length of the CDR3 is 13 residues. The CDR3 DNA reads as TGTGCCAGCAGTAAACAGGGGCGAGGGCCCCAGCATTTT. Protein product: CASSKQGRGPQHF. The full variable domain, in which reference TRBV2 and TRBJ1-5 provide the parts outside the CDR3, is EPEVTQTPSHQVTQMGQEVILRCVPISNHLYFYWYRQILGQKVEFLVSFYNNEISEKSEIFDDQFSVERPDGSNFTLKIRSTKLEDSAMYFCASSKQGRGPQHFGDGTRLSIL.

This chain connects TRBV5-6 to TRBJ1-2; 8 bases fit TRBD1. V shed 4 bases, J shed 5 bases, and the junction held 7 bases outside the gene matches. The CDR3 is 14 amino acids. Germline V lookup: CDR1 SGHDT, CDR2 YYEEEE. The CDR3 DNA follows: TGTGCCAGCAGCGAACGGACAGGGAGGTATGGCTACACCTTC. Translation gives CASSERTGRYGYTF.

CDR3 loop: CASSFYPGQGRFNEKLFF. The CDR3 DNA reads as TGTGCCAGCAGTTTCTACCCCGGACAGGGCAGGTTTAATGAAAAACTGTTTTTT. J is TRBJ1-4 and V is TRBV27, with 8 bases fitting TRBD1. Germline V gene data show CDR1 as MNHEY and CDR2 as SMNVEV (reference sequence). With 3 bases clipped from V and 4 bases from J, the junction kept 13 bases outside the gene matches. The CDR3 loop spans 18 amino acids.

In its sample, this clone was seen a few times. This rearrangement joins TRBV11-2 to TRBJ2-1; 7 bases are a match to TRBD2. The trim removed 1 base at V and 15 bases at J, leaving 15 bases unmatched. Looked up from germline, CDR1 is SGHAT and CDR2 is FQNNGV. This CDR3 is 15 amino acids long. The DNA of the CDR3 is TGTGCCAGCAGCTTAGTCCCCCGACTAGCCTCTATGGGGTTCTTC. Translating it yields CASSLVPRLASMGFF.

The chain has TRBV3-1 (or the pseudogene TRBV3-2) and TRBJ2-7; possible D gene TRBD2, 5 bases. Germline-derived CDR1 and CDR2 are LGHDT and YNNKEL (reference sequence). V lost 0 bases, J lost 0 bases, and 6 bases lay in between. The CDR3 spans 14 residues. The CDR3: CASSQDGSSYEQYF. The CDR3 bases are TGTGCCAGCAGCCAAGATGGGAGCTCCTACGAGCAGTACTTC.

V is TRBV19 and J is TRBJ1-5; D is possibly TRBD1 (5 bases). There are 13 residues in the CDR3. Trimming removed 5 bases from V and 5 bases from J, with 10 bases in between. Germline CDR1 LNHDA, CDR2 SQIVND (reference sequence). CDR3: CASSPIGDQPQHF. In DNA form, the CDR3 reads TGTGCCAGTAGTCCCATAGGGGATCAGCCCCAGCATTTT.